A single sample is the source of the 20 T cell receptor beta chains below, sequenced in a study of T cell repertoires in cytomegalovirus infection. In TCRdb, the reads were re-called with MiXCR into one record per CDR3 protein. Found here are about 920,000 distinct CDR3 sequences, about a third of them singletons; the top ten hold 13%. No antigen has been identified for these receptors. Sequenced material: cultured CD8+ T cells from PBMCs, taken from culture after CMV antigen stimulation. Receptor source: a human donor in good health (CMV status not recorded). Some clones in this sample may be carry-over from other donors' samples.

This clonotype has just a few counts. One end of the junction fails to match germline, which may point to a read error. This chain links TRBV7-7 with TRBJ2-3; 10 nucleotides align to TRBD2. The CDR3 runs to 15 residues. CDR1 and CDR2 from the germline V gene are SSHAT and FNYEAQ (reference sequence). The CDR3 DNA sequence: TGTGCTAGCAGTGAACTAGCGGGGCTTACAGATACGCAGTATTTT. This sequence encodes CASSELAGLTDTQYF.

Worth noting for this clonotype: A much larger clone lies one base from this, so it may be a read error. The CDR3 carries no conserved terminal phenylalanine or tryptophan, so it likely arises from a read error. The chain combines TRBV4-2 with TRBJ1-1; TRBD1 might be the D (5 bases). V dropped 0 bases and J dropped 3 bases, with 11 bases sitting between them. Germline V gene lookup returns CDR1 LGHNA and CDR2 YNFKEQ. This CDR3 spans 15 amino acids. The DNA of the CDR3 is TGTGCCAGCAGCCAAGATTGGGGGGGGGACACTGAAGCTTTCTCT. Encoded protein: CASSQDWGGDTEAFS.

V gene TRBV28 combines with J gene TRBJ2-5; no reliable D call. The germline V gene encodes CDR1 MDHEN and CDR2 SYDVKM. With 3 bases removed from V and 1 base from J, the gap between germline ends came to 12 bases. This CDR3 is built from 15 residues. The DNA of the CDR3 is TGTGCCAGCAGTTTTAGACGCAACATCCAAGAGACCCAGTACTTC. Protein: CASSFRRNIQETQYF.

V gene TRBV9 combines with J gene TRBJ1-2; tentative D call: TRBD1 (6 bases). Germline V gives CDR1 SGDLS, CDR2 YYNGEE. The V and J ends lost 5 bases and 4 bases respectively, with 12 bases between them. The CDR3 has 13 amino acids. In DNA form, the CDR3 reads TGTGCCAGCAGGGCAGGGGTAGCCTATGGCTACACCTTC. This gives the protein CASRAGVAYGYTF.

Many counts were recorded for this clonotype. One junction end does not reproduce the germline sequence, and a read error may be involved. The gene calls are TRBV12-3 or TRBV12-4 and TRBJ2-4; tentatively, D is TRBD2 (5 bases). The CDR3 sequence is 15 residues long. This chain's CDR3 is CASSLASLAKNIQYF. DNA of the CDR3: TGTGCCAGCAGTCTAGCATCCCTAGCCAAAAACATTCAGTACTTC.

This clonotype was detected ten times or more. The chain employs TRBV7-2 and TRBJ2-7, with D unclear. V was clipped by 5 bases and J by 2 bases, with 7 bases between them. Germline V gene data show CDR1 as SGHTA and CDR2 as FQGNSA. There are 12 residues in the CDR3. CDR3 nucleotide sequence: TGTGCCAGCAGCAGTGAGACCTACGAGCAGTACTTC. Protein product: CASSSETYEQYF. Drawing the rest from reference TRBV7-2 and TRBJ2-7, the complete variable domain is GAGVSQSPSNKVTEKGKDVELRCDPISGHTALYWYRQSLGQGLEFLIYFQGNSAPDKSGLPSDRFSAERTGGSVSTLTIQRTQQEDSAVYLCASSSETYEQYFGPGTRLTVT.

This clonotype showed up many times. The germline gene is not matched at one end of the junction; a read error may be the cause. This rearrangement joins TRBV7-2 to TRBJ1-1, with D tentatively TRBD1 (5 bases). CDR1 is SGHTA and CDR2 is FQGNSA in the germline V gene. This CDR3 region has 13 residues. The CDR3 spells CASTLTTAHEAFF. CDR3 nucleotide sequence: TGTGCCAGCACCTTAACGACAGCCCATGAAGCTTTCTTT.

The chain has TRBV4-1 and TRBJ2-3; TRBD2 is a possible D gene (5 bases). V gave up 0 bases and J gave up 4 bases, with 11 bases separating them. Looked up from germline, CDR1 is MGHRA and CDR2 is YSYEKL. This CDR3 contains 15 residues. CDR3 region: CASSQDRGWADTQYF. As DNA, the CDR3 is TGCGCCAGCAGCCAAGATAGAGGGTGGGCAGATACGCAGTATTTT.

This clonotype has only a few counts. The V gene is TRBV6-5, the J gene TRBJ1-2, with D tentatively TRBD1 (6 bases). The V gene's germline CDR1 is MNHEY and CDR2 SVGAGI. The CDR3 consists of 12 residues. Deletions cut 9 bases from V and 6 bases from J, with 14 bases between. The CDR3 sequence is CASLSGGDGYTF. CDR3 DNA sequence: TGTGCCAGTCTTTCGGGGGGCGATGGCTACACCTTC.

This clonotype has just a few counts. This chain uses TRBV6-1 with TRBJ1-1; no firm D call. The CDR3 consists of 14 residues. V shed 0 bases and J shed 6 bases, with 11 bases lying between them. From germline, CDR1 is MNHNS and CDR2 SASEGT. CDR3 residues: CASSEALRNPEAFF. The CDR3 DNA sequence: TGTGCCAGCAGTGAAGCGCTTCGGAATCCTGAAGCTTTCTTT.

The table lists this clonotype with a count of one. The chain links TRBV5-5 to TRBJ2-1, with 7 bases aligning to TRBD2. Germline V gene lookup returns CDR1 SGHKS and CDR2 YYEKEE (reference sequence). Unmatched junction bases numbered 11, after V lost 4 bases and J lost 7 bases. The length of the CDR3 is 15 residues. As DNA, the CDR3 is TGTGCCAGCAGCCCAGGCGGGGGTTGGGGGAATGAGCAGTTCTTC. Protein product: CASSPGGGWGNEQFF.

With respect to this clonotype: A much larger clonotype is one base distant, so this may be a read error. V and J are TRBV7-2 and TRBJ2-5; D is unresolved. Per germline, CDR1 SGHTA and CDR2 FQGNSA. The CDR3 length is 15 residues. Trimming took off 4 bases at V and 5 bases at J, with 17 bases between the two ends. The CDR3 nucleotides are TGTGCCAGCAGCTCCTTGATCTTTCCCGGGGAGACCCAGTACTTC. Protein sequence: CASSSLIFPGETQYF.

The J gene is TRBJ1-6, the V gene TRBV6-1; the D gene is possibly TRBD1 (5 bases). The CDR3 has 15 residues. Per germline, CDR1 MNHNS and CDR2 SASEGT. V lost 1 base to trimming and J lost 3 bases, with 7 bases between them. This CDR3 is CASSEDQGYNSPLHF. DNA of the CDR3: TGTGCCAGCAGTGAAGACCAGGGCTATAATTCACCCCTCCACTTT.

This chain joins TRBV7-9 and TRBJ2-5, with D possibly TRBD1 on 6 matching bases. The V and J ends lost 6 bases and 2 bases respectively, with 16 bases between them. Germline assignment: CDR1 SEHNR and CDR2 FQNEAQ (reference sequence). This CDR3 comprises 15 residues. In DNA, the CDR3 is TGTGCCAGCAGTGTGTCAGGGGCGGCTCAAGAGACCCAGTACTTC. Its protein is CASSVSGAAQETQYF.

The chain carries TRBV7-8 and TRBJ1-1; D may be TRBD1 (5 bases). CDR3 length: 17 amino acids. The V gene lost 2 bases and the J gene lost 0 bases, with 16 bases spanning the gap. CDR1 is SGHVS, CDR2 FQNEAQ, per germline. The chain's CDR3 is CASSLWGREEMNTEAFF. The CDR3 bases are TGTGCCAGCAGCTTATGGGGCAGGGAAGAGATGAACACTGAAGCTTTCTTT.

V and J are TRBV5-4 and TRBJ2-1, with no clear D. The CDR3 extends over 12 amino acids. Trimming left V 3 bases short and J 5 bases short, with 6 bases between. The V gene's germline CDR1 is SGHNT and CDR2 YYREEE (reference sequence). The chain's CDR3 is CASSYNNNEQFF. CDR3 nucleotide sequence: TGTGCCAGCAGCTACAATAACAATGAGCAGTTCTTC.

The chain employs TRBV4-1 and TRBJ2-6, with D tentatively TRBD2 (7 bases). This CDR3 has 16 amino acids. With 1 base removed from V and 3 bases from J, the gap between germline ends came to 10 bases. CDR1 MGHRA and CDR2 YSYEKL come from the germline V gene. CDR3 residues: CASSQGGGLGANVLTF. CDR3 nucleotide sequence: TGCGCCAGCAGCCAAGGGGGGGGGCTTGGGGCCAACGTCCTGACTTTC.

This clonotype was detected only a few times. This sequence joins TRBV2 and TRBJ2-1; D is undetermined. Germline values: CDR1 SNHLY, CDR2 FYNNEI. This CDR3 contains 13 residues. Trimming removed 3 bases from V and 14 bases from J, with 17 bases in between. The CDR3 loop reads CASSEWPNNIEFF. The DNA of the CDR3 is TGTGCCAGCAGTGAGTGGCCGAATAATATAGAGTTCTTC.

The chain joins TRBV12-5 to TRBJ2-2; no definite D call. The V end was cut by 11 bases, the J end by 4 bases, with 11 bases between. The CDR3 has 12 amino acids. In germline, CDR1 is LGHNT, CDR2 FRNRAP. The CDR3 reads CAGRQATGELFF. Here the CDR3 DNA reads TGTGCTGGCCGCCAGGCCACCGGGGAGCTGTTTTTT. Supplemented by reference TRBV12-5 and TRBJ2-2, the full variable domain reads DARVTQTPRHKVTEMGQEVTMRCQPILGHNTVFWYRQTMMQGLELLAYFRNRAPLDDSGMPKDRFSAEMPDATLATLKIQPSEPRDSAVYFCAGRQATGELFFGEGSRLTVL.

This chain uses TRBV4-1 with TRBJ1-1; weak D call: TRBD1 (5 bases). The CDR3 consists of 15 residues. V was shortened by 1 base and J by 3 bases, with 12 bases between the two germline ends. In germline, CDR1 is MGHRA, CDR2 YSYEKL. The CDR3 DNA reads TGCGCCAGCAGCCAAGGTCCCGGACATTACACTGAAGCTTTCTTT. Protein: CASSQGPGHYTEAFF.